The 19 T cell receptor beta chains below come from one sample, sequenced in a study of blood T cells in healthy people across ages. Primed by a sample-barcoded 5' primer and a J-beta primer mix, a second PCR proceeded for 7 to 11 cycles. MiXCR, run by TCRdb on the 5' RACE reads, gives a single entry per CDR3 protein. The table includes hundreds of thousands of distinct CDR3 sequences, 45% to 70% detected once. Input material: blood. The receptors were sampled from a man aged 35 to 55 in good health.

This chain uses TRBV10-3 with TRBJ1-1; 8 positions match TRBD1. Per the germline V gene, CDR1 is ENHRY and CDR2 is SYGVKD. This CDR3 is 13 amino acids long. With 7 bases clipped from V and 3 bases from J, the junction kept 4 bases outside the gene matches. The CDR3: CAITLDRDTEAFF. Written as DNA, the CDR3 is TGTGCCATCACCCTGGACAGGGACACTGAAGCTTTCTTT.

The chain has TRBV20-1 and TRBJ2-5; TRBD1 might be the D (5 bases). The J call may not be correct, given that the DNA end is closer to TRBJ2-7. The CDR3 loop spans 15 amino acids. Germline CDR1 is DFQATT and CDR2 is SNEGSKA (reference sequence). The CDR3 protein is CSARSRVWKTYEQYF. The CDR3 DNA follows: TGCAGTGCTAGATCCAGGGTTTGGAAGACCTACGAGCAGTACTTC.

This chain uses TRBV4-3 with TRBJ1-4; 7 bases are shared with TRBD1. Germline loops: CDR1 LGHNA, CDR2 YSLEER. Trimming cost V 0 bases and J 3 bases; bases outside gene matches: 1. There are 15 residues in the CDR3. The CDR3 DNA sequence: TGCGCCAGCAGCCAAGAGACAGGGTCTAATGAAAAACTGTTTTTT. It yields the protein CASSQETGSNEKLFF.

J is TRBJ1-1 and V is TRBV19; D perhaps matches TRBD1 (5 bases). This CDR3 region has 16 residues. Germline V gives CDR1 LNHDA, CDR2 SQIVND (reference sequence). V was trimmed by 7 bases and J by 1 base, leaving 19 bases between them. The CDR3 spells CASIAVFRGKNTEAFF. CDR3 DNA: TGTGCCAGTATCGCAGTTTTCCGGGGGAAGAACACTGAAGCTTTCTTT.

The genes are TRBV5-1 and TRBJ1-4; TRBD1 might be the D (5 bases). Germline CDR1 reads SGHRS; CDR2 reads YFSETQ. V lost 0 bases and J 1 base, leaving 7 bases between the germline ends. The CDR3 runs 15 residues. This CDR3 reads CASSLERGTNEKLFF. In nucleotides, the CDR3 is TGCGCCAGCAGCTTGGAAAGGGGAACTAATGAAAAACTGTTTTTT.

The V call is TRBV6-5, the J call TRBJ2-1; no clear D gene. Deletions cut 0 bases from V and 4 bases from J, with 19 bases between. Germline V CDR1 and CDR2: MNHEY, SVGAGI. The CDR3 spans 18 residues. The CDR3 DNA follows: TGTGCCAGCAGTTACTCGAAGAATGGGCTAACGGCTTACAATGAGCAGTTCTTC. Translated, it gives CASSYSKNGLTAYNEQFF.

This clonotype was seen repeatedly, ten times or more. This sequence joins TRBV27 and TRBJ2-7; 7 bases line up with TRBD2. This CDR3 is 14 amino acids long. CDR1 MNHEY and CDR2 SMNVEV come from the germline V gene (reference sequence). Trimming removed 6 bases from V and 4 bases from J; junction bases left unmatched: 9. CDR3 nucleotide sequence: TGTGCCAGCAGCCTTGGGGCGGGAGTTTACGAGCAGTACTTC. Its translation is CASSLGAGVYEQYF.

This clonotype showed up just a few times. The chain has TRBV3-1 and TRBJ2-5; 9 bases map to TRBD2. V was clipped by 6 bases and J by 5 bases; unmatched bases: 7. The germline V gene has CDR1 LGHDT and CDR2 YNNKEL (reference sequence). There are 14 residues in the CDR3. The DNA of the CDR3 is TGTGCCAGCAGTCCTAAAGGACTAGCGGAGACCCAGTACTTC. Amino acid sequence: CASSPKGLAETQYF.

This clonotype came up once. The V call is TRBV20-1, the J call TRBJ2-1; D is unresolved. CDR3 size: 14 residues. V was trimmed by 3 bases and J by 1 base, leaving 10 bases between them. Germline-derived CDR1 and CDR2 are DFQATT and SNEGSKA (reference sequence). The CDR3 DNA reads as TGCAGTGCTAGCGGCGGCTTTTCCTACAATGAGCAGTTCTTC. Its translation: CSASGGFSYNEQFF.

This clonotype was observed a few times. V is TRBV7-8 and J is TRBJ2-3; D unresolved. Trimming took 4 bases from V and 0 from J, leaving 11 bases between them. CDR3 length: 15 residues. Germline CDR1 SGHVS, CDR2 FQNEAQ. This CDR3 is CASSYGPSSTDTQYF. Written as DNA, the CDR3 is TGTGCCAGCAGCTACGGACCTAGTAGCACAGATACGCAGTATTTT.

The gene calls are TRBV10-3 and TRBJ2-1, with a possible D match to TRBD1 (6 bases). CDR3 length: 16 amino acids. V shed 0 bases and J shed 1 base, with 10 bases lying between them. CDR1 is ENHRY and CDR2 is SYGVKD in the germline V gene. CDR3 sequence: CAISESRTVSYNEQFF. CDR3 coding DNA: TGTGCCATCAGTGAGTCTCGGACAGTGTCCTACAATGAGCAGTTCTTC.

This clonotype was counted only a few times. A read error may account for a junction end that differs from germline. The CDR3 reads CASSRTSNDGYTF. CDR3 nucleotides: TGTGCCAGCAGCAGGACAAGTAACGATGGCTACACCTTC. The chain recombines TRBV7-9 with TRBJ1-2, with a weak D call TRBD1 (5 bases). The CDR3 has 13 amino acids. Germline-derived CDR1 and CDR2 are SEHNR and FQNEAQ (reference sequence).

The CDR3 here is CSARDAGSWSTDTQYF. For the CDR3, the DNA is TGCAGTGCTAGAGATGCGGGGAGTTGGAGCACAGATACGCAGTATTTT. The chain is built from TRBV20-1 and TRBJ2-3; a weak D match, TRBD2 (6 bases). Germline-derived CDR1 and CDR2 are DFQATT and SNEGSKA (reference sequence). The CDR3 spans 16 residues. Trimming took 0 bases from V and 0 from J, leaving 13 bases between them.

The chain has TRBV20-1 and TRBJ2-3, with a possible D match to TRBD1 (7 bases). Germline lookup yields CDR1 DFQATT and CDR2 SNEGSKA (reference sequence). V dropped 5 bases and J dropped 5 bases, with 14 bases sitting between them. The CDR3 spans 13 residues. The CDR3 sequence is CSARTGGGDTQYF. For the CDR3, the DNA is TGCAGTGCTCGGACAGGAGGGGGAGATACGCAGTATTTT.

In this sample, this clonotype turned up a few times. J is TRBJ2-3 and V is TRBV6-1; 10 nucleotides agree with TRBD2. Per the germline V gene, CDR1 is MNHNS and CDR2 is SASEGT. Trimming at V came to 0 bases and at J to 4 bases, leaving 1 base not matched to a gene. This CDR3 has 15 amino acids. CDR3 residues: CASSEALAGADTQYF. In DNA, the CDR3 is TGTGCCAGCAGTGAAGCGCTAGCGGGGGCAGATACGCAGTATTTT.

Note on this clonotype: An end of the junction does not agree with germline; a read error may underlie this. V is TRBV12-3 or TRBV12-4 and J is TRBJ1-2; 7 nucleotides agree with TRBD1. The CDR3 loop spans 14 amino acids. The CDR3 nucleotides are TGTGTCAGCAGCCGTGGGGGACAGCAAGTAGGCTACACCTTC. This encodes CVSSRGGQQVGYTF.

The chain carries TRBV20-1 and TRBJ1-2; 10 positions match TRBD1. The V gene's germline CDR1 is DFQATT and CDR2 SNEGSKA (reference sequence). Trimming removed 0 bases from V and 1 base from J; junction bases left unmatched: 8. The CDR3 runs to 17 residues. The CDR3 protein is CSARDPRTGGHNYGYTF. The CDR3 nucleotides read TGCAGTGCTAGAGATCCCAGGACAGGGGGACATAACTATGGCTACACCTTC.

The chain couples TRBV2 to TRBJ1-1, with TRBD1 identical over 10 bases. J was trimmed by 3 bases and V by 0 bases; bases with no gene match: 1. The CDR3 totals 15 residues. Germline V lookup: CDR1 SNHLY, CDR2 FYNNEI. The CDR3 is CASSEAGTGDTEAFF. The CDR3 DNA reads TGTGCCAGCAGTGAAGCGGGGACAGGGGACACTGAAGCTTTCTTT.

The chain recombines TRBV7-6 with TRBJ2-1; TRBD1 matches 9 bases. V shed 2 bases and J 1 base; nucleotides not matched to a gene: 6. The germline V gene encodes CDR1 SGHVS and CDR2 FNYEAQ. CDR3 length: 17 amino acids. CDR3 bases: TGTGCCAGCAGCTTATTAACAGGGGGCCTATCCTACAATGAGCAGTTCTTC. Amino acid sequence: CASSLLTGGLSYNEQFF.